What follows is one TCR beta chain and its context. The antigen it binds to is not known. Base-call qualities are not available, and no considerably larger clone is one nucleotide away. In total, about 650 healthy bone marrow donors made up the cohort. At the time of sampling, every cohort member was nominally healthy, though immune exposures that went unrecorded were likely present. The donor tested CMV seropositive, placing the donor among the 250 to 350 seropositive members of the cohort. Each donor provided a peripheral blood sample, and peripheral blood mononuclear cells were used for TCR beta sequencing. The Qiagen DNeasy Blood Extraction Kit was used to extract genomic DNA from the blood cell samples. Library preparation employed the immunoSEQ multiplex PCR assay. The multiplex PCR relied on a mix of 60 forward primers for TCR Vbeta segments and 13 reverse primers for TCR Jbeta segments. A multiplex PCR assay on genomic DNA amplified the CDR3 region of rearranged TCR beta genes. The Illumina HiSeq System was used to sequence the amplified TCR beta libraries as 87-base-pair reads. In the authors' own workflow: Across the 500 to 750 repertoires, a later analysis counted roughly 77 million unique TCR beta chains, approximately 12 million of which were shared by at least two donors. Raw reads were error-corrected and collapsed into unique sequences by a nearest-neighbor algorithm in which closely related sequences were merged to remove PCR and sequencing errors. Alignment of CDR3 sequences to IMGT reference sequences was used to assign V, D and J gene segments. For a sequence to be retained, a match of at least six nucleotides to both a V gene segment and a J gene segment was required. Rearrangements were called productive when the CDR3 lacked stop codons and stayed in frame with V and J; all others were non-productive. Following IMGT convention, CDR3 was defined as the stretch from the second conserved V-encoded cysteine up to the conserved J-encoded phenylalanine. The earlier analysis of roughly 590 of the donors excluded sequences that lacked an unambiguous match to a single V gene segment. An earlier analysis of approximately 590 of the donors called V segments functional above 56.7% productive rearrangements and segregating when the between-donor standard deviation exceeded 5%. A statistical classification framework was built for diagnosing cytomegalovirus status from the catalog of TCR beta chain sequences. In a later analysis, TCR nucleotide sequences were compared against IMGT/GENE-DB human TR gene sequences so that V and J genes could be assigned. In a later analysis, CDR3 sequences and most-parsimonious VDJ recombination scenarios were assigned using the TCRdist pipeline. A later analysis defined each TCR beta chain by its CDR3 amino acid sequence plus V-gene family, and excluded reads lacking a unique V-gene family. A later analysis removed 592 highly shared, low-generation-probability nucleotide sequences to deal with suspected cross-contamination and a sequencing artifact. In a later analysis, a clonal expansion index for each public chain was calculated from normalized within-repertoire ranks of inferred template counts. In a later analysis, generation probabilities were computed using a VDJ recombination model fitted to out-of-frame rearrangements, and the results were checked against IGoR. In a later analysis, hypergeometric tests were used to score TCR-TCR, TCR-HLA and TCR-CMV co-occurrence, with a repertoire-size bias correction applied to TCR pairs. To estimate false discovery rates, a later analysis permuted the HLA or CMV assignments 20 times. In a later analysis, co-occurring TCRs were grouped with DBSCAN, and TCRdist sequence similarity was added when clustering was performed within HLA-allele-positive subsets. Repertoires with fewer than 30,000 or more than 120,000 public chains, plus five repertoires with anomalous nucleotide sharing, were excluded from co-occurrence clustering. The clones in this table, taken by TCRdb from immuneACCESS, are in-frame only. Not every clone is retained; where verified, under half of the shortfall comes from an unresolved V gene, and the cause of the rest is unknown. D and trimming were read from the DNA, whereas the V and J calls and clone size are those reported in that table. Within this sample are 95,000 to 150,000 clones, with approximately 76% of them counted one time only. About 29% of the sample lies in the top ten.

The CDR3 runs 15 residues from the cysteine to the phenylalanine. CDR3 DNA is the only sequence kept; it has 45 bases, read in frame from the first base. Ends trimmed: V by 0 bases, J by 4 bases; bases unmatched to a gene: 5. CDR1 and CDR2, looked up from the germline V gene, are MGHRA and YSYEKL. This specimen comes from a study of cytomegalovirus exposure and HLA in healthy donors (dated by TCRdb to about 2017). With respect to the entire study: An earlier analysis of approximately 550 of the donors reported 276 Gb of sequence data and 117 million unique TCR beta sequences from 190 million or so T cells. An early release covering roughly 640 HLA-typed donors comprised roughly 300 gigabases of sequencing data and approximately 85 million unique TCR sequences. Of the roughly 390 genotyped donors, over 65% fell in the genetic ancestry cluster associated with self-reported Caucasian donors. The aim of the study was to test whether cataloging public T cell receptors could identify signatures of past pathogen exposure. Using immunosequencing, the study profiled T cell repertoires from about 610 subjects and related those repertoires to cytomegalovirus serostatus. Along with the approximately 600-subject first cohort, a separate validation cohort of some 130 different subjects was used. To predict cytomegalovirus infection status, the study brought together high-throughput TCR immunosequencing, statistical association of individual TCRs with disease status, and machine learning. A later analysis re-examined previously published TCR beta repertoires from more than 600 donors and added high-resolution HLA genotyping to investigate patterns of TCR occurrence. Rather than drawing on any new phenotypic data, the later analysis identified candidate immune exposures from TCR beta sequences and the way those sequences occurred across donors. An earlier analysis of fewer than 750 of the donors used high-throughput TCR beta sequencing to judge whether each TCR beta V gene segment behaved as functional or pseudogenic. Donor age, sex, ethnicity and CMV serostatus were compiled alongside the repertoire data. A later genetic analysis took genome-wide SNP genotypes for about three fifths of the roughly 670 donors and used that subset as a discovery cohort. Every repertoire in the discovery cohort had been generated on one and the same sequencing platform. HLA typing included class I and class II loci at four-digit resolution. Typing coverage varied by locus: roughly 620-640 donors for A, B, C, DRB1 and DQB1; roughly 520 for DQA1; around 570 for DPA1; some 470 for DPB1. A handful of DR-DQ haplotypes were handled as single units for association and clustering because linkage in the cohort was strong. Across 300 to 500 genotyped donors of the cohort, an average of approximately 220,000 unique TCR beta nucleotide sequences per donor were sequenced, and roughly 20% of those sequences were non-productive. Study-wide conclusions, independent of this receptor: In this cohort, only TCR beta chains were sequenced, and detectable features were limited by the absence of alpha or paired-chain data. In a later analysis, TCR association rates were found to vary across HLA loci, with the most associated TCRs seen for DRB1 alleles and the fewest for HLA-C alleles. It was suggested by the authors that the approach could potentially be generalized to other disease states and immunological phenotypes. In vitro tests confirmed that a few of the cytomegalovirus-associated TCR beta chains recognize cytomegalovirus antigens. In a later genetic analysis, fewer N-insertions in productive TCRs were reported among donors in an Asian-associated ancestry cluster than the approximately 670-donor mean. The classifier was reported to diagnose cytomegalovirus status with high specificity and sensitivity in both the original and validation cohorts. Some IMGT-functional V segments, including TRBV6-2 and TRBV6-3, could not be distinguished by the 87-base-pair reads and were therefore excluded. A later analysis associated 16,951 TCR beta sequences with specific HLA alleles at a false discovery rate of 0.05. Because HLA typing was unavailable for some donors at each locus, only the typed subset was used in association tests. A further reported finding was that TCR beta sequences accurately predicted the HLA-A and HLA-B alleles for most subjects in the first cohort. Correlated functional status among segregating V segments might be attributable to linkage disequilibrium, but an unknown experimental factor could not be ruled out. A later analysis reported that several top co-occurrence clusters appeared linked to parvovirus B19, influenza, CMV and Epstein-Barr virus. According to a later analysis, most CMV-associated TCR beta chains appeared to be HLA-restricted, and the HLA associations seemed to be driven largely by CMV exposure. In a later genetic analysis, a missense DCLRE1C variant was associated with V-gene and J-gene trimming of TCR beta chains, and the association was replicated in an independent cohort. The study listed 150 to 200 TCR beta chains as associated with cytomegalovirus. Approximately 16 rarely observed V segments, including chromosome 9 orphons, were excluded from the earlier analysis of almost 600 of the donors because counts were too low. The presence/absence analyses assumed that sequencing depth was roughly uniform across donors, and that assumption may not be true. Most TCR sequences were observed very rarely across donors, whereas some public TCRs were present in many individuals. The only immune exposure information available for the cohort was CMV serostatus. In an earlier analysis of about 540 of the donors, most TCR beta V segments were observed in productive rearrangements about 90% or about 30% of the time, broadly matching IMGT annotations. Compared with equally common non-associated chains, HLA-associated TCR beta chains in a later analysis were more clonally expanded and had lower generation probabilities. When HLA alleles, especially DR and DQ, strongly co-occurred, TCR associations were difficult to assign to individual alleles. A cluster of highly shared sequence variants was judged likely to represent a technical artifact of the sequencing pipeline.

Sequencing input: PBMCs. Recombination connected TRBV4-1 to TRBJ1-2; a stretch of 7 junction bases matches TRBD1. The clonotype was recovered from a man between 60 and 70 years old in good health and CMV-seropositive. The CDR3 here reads CASSQDDRVGYGYTF. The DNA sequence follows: TGCGCCAGCAGCCAAGATGACAGGGTCGGCTATGGCTACACCTTC.